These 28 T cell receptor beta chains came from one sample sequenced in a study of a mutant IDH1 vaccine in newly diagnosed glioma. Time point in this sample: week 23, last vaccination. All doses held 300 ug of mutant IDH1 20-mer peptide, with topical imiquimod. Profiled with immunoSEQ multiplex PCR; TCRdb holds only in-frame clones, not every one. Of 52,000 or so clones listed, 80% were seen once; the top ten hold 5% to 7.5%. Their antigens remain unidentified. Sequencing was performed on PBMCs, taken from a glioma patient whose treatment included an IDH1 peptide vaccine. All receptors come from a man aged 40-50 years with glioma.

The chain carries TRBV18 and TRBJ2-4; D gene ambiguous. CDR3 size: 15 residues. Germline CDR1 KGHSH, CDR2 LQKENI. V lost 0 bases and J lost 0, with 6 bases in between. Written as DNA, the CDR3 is TGTGCCAGCTCACCACCGTCGGGAGCCAAAAACATTCAGTACTTC. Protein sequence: CASSPPSGAKNIQYF.

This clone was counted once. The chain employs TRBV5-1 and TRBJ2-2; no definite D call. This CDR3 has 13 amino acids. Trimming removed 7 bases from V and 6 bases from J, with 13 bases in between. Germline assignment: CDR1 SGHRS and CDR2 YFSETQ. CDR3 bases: TGCGCCAGCGGCGGTAGTGTTTCCGGGGAGCTGTTTTTT. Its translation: CASGGSVSGELFF.

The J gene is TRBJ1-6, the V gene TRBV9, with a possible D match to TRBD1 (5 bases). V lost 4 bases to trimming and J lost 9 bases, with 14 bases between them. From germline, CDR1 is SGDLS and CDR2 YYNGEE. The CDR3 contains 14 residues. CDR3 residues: CASSPGRVASPLHF. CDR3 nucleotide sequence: TGTGCCAGCAGCCCCGGCAGGGTGGCTTCACCCCTCCACTTT.

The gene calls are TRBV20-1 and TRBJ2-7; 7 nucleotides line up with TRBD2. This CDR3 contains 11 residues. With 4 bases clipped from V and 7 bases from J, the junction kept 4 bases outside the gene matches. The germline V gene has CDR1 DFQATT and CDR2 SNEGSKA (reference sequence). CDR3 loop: CSATTSEEQYF. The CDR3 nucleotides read TGCAGTGCTACTACTAGCGAGGAGCAGTACTTC.

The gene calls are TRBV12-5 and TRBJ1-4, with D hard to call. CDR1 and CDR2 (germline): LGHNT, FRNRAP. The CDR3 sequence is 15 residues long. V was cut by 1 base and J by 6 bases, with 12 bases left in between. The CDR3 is CASGLGISWDEKLFF. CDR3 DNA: TGTGCTAGTGGTTTGGGCATTTCTTGGGATGAAAAACTGTTTTTT.

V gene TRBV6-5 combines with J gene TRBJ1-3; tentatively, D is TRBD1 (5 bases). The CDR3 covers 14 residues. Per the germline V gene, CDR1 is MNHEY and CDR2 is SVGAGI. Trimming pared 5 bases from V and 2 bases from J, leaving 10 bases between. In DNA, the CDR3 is TGTGCCAGCAGTCCCGGGACTGCTGGAAACACCATATATTTT. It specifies CASSPGTAGNTIYF.

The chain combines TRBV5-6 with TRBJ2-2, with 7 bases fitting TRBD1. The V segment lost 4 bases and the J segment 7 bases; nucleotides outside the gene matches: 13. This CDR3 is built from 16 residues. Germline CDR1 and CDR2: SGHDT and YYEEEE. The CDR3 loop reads CASSPYMDRRGGELFF. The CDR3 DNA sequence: TGTGCCAGCAGCCCATATATGGACAGGCGTGGCGGGGAGCTGTTTTTT.

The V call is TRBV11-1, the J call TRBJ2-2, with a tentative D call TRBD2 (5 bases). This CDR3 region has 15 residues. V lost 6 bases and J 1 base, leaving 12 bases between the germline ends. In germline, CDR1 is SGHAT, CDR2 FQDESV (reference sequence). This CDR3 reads CASSAGGRNTGELFF. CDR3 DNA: TGTGCCAGCAGTGCGGGCGGGCGGAACACCGGGGAGCTGTTTTTT. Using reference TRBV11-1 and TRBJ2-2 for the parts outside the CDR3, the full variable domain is EAEVAQSPRYKITEKSQAVAFWCDPISGHATLYWYRQILGQGPELLVQFQDESVVDDSQLPKDRFSAERLKGVDSTLKIQPAELGDSAMYLCASSAGGRNTGELFFGEGSRLTVL.

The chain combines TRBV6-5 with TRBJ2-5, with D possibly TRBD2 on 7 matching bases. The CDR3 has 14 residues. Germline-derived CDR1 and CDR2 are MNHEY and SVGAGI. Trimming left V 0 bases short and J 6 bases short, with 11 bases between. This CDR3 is CASSYSRGAKTQYF. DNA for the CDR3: TGTGCCAGCAGTTACTCACGGGGGGCAAAGACCCAGTACTTC.

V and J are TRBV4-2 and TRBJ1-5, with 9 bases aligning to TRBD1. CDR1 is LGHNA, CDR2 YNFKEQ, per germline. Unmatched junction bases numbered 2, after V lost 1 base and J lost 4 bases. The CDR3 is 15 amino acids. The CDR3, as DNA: TGTGCCAGCAGCCAAGGAGGGACAGGGAATCAGCCCCAGCATTTT. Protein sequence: CASSQGGTGNQPQHF.

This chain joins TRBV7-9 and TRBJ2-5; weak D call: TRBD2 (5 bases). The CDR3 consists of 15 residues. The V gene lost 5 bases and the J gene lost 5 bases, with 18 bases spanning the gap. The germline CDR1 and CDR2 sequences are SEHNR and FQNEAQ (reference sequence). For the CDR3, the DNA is TGTGCCAGCAGCCCGAAGAGCGGACGTCCGGAGACCCAGTACTTC. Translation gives CASSPKSGRPETQYF.

This chain's CDR3 is CASSLAVSLAQYF. CDR3 nucleotides: TGTGCCAGCAGCTTAGCAGTGTCTTTGGCCCAGTACTTC. This chain uses TRBV7-9 with TRBJ2-5, with D uncertain. The germline CDR1 and CDR2 sequences are SEHNR and FQNEAQ (reference sequence). The CDR3 totals 13 residues. Trimming shortened V by 0 bases and J by 9 bases, and 11 bases separated the two germline ends.

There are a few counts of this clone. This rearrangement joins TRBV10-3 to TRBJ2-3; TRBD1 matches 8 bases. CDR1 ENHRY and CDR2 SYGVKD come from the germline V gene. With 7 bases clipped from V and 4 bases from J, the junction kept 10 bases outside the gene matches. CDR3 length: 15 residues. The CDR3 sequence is CAITPGQGGADTQYF. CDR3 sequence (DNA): TGTGCCATCACCCCCGGACAGGGAGGCGCAGATACGCAGTATTTT.

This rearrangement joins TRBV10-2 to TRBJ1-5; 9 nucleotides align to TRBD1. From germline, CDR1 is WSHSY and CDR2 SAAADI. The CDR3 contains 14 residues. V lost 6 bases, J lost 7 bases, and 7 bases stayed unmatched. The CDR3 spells CASSTGQGPQPQHF. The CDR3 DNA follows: TGCGCCAGCAGCACCGGACAGGGGCCCCAGCCCCAGCATTTT.

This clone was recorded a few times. The CDR3: CASSMRGVEKLFF. The CDR3 nucleotides are TGTGCCAGTAGTATGAGGGGGGTTGAAAAACTGTTTTTT. V and J are TRBV19 and TRBJ1-4, with D perhaps matching TRBD1 (6 bases). From germline, CDR1 is LNHDA and CDR2 SQIVND (reference sequence). V shed 3 bases and J shed 7 bases, with 9 bases lying between them. The CDR3 covers 13 residues.

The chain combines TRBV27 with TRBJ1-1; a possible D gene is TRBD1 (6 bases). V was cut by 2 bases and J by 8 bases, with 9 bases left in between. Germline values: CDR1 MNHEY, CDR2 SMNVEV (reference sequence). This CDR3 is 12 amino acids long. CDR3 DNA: TGTGCCAGCAGTTTAACCAGGGGCGAAGCTTTCTTT. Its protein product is CASSLTRGEAFF.

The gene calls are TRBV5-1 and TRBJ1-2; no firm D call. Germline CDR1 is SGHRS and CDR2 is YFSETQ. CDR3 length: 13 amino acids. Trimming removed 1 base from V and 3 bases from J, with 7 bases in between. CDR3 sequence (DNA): TGCGCCAGCAGCTTGCTTGGATACTATGGCTACACCTTC. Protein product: CASSLLGYYGYTF. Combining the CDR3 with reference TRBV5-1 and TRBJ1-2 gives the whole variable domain KAGVTQTPRYLIKTRGQQVTLSCSPISGHRSVSWYQQTPGQGLQFLFEYFSETQRNKGNFPGRFSGRQFSNSRSEMNVSTLELGDSALYLCASSLLGYYGYTFGSGTRLTVV.

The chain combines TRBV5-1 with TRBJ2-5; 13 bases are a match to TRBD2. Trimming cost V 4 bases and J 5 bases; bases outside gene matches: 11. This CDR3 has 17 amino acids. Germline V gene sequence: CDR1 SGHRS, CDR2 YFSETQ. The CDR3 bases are TGCGCCAGCAGCCCACCTCGACTAGCGGGGGGCCGGGAGACCCAGTACTTC. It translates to CASSPPRLAGGRETQYF.

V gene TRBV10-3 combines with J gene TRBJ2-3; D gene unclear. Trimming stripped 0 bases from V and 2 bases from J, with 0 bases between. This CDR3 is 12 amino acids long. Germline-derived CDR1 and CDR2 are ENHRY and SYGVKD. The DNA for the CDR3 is TGTGCCATCAGTGAGTCCACAGATACGCAGTATTTT. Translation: CAISESTDTQYF.

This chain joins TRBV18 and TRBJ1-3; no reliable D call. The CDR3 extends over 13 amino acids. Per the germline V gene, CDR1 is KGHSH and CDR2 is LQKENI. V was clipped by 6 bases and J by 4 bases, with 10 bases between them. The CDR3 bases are TGTGCCAGCTCTCCTCCGTACGGAAACACCATATATTTT. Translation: CASSPPYGNTIYF.

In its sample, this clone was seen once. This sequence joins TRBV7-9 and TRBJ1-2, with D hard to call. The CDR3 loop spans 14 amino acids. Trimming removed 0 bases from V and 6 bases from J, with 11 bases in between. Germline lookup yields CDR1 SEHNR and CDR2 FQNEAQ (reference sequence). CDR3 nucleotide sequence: TGTGCCAGCAGCTTAGCGGGATTGGGAAATGGCTACACCTTC. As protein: CASSLAGLGNGYTF.

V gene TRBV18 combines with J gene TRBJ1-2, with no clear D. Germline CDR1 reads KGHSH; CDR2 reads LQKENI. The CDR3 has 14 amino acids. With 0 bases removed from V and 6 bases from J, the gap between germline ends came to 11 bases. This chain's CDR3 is CASSPPVLLNGYTF. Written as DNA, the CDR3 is TGTGCCAGCTCACCACCGGTCCTGCTGAATGGCTACACCTTC.

Here the CDR3 DNA reads TGTGCCAGCAGCGAGGGGACAGGGGGAACACAGCCCCAGCATTTT. Protein sequence: CASSEGTGGTQPQHF. J is TRBJ1-5 and V is TRBV7-8, with 11 bases aligning to TRBD1. Germline loops: CDR1 SGHVS, CDR2 FQNEAQ. The V segment lost 5 bases and the J segment 7 bases; nucleotides outside the gene matches: 7. This CDR3 region has 15 residues.

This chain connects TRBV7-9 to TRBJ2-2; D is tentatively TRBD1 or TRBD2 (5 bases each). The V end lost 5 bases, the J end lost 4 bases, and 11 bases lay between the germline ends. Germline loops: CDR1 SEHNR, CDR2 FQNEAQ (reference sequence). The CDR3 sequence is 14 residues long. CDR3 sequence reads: CASSRDGVTGELFF. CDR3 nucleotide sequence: TGTGCCAGCAGCCGGGACGGAGTCACCGGGGAGCTGTTTTTT.

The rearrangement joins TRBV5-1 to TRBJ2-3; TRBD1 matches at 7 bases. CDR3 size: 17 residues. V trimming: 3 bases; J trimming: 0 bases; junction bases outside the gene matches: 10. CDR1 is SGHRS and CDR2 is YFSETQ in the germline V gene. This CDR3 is CASSSEQGPSSTDTQYF. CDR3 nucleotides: TGCGCCAGCAGCTCGGAACAGGGGCCCTCTAGCACAGATACGCAGTATTTT.

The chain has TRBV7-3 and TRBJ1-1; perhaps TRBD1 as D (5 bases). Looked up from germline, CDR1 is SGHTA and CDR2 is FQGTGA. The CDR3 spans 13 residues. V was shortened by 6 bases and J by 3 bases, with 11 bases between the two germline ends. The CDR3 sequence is CASRRAGDTEAFF. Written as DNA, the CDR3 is TGTGCCAGCAGACGGGCGGGGGACACTGAAGCTTTCTTT.

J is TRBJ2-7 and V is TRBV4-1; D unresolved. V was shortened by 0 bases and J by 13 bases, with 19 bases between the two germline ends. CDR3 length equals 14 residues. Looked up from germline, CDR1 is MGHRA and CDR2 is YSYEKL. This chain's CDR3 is CASSQDLKGAGVYF. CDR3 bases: TGCGCCAGCAGCCAAGATCTTAAGGGTGCCGGCGTTTACTTC.

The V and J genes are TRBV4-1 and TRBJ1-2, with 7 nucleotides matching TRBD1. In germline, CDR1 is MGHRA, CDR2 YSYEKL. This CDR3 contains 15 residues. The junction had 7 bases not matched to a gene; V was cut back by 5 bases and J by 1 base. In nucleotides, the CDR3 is TGCGCCAGCAGCTCCCCGACAGGGAGTAACTATGGCTACACCTTC. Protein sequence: CASSSPTGSNYGYTF.